This TCR beta chain came from a study of blood T cell repertoires in COVID-19 (TCRdb year 2020). Study-wide context: The collaborator samples originated in the United States, Italy and Spain and spanned the acute and convalescent phases of COVID-19. Where available, HLA class I and class II types were obtained from metadata supplied by the sample provider rather than from assay-based typing. Deeply sampled blood TCRbeta repertoires from subjects exposed to, actively infected with, or recovered from COVID-19 were included in the dataset. Samples came from the ongoing ImmuneRACE study (first 160 participants) plus 1,254 subjects from 6 global collaborators. The repertoires were made available in a free public database intended to serve as a resource for research on the immune response to SARS-CoV-2. The material from the prospective study consisted of cDNA or gDNA derived from T cells, B-cell-depleted T cells, or PBMCs. The sample metadata nearly always contained a de-identified subject ID, COVID-19 status, age in years and sex.

Comments on this clone: Its specific antigen is unknown. Base quality data are lacking; no much larger clone is found one base away.

Participants in the prospective study were aged about 18 to 95 years, lived in more than 20 United States geographic areas, and enrolled through a virtual design. To assign participants to cohorts, the prospective study relied on clinical history that participants themselves reported in a screening survey and a study questionnaire. ImmuneRACE Cohort 3 recovered participants were defined by two consecutive negative NP/OP PCR tests, healthcare professional clearance, or symptom resolution. Mobile phlebotomists in the prospective study collected whole blood, serum and a nasopharyngeal or oropharyngeal swab from every participant. Over a roughly 2-month period, participants in the prospective study had the option of providing additional blood draws and questionnaires. Blood samples from the prospective study were shipped frozen or at room temperature prior to DNA extraction. Study-wide conclusions, independent of this receptor: The amount of clinical and demographic metadata varied by source and participant and was provided uncurated.

V and J are truncated by 0 bases and 3 bases respectively, leaving an intervening sequence of 7 bases. The germline V gene (reference sequence) specifies SGHNT as CDR1 and YYREEE as CDR2. From the cysteine up to the phenylalanine, the CDR3 has a length of 14 residues. Only the CDR3 portion is preserved as DNA: 42 bases, with reading frame beginning at the first base. TCRbeta CDR3 regions were amplified from genomic DNA by means of the immunoSEQ Assay, a bias-controlled multiplex PCR. The original pipeline was this. Nucleated cell counts per sample were estimated from amplification of reference gene primers within the assay. Sequence reads were collapsed and filtered to measure the absolute abundance of every unique TCRbeta CDR3 rearrangement. For each sample, productive Simpson clonality was calculated as the square root of Simpson's diversity index across productive rearrangements. As stored in TCRdb, this immuneACCESS dataset retains in-frame rearrangements with V and J assigned. A fraction of the clones does not appear; measured against another copy, unresolved V genes explain less than half of the discrepancy, and the remainder lacks a known reason. V and J calls and clone size follow that table, whereas D and trimming were derived from the DNA. This sample has around 210,000 clones in its table, and 89% of those were observed once. The top ten constitute 7.5% to 10% of the sample.

Recombination linked TRBV5-4 to TRBJ1-5, with a weak D call of TRBD1 (5 bases match). This clonotype was sampled from a woman younger than 35 who had recovered from COVID-19. Input material: PBMCs or T cells enriched from blood (not recorded which). The nucleotide sequence reads TGTGCCAGCAGCTTGGGGGGCCCCAATCAGCCCCAGCATTTT. Translation gives CASSLGGPNQPQHF.